The 7 T cell receptor beta chains below were found in one sample sequenced in a study of T cell responses to AZD1222 COVID-19 vaccine. The table came from immunoSEQ multiplex PCR; TCRdb's copy has only in-frame clones and leaves some out. The sample includes approximately 130,000 clones, 65% to 90% seen only once; the top ten take more than 7.5%. The sequencing here drew on peripheral blood, taken 28 days after the second dose of the MenACWY control vaccine. These receptors were obtained from an adult who received the MenACWY meningococcal vaccine as a control.

This clone was counted at least ten times. The rearrangement joins TRBV24-1 to TRBJ2-5, with D possibly being TRBD1 (5 bases). V was shortened by 2 bases and J by 2 bases, with 20 bases between the two germline ends. This CDR3 contains 18 residues. Germline CDR1 reads KGHDR; CDR2 reads SFDVKD. CDR3: CATSDWGSARADQETQYF. In DNA form, the CDR3 reads TGTGCCACCAGTGATTGGGGAAGTGCCAGGGCGGATCAAGAGACCCAGTACTTC.

V gene TRBV11-3 combines with J gene TRBJ1-2; perhaps TRBD1 as D (5 bases). The CDR3 is 15 amino acids. Deletions cut 3 bases from V and 4 bases from J, with 15 bases between. The germline V gene has CDR1 SGHNT and CDR2 YENEEA. This CDR3 is CASSFSGLVPYGYTF. The DNA of the CDR3 is TGTGCCAGCAGCTTTTCGGGGCTGGTGCCCTATGGCTACACCTTC.

Here the CDR3 DNA reads TGTGGGGCCGGCAGGGGAACTGGGGCCAACGTCCTGACTTTC. This translates into CGAGRGTGANVLTF. The rearrangement uses TRBV19 and TRBJ2-6; TRBD1 is a possible D gene (6 bases). Germline V CDR1 and CDR2: LNHDA, SQIVND (reference sequence). This CDR3 contains 14 residues. The whole variable domain, remainder taken from reference TRBV19 and TRBJ2-6, is DGGITQSPKYLFRKEGQNVTLSCEQNLNHDAMYWYRQDPGQGLRLIYYSQIVNDFQKGDIAEGYSVSREKKESFPLTVTSAQKNPTAFYLCGAGRGTGANVLTFGAGSRLTVL.

The V gene is TRBV18, the J gene TRBJ1-2; 10 bases line up with TRBD1. Germline CDR1 is KGHSH and CDR2 is LQKENI. J lost 8 bases, V lost 2 bases, and 8 bases had no gene match. The CDR3 spans 15 residues. The CDR3 protein is CASSPLGQGEEGYTF. In DNA, the CDR3 is TGTGCCAGCTCACCATTAGGACAGGGGGAAGAAGGCTACACCTTC.

In this sample, this clone turned up once. The rearrangement links TRBV7-2 to TRBJ1-6; no firm D call. The germline gives CDR1 SGHTA, CDR2 FQGNSA. CDR3 length equals 11 residues. V lost 5 bases, J lost 8 bases, and 4 bases lay in between. CDR3 loop: CASSKDSPLHF. CDR3 coding DNA: TGTGCCAGCAGCAAAGATTCACCCCTCCACTTT.

This chain uses TRBV9 with TRBJ1-5, with 9 bases aligning to TRBD1. CDR1 and CDR2 from the germline V gene are SGDLS and YYNGEE. The CDR3 has 15 amino acids. V trimming: 4 bases; J trimming: 6 bases; junction bases outside the gene matches: 8. CDR3 coding DNA: TGTGCCAGCAGCATCAGGGGGACAGGGTGTCAGCCCCAGCATTTT. It translates to CASSIRGTGCQPQHF.

V usage is TRBV30 and J usage is TRBJ1-2; 9 positions agree with TRBD1. After removal of 6 bases from V and 7 bases from J, the junction contained 9 bases not matched to a gene. The V gene's germline CDR1 is GTSNPN and CDR2 SVGIG (reference sequence). This CDR3 is 13 amino acids long. The CDR3 DNA reads TGTGCCTGTACCCGACAGGGGGTTTTTGGCTACACCTTC. This codes for CACTRQGVFGYTF.